This is a list of T cell receptor beta chains from one sample in a study of T cells in Graves' hyperthyroidism and ophthalmopathy. MiXCR was run by TCRdb on the multiplex PCR reads, yielding one entry per CDR3 protein. The data hold approximately 400,000 distinct CDR3 sequences, with 15% to 17% observed a single time. The specimen sequenced was blood. The receptors originated from a woman younger than 30 with Graves' hyperthyroidism that later progressed to Graves' ophthalmopathy. Both conserved end residues are part of each CDR3. Each record gives: J gene, clone size, V gene, D gene, CDR3 DNA, CDR3 protein. The D gene is left open where the match is weak. For some rows the clone size is stated as once, few or many, or as a class when expanded; others skip it.

j_call: TRBJ2-7
clone_size: many
v_call: TRBV20-1
d_call: TRBD2
cdr3_nt: TGCAGTGCTAGAAGACTAGCGTTTACCTACGAGCAGTACTTC
cdr3_aa: CSARRLAFTYEQYF

j_call: TRBJ1-2
clone_size: .
v_call: TRBV4-2
d_call: .
cdr3_nt: TGTGCCAGCTCCTCCGGGCTCTATGGCTACACCTTC
cdr3_aa: CASSSGLYGYTF

j_call: TRBJ2-7
clone_size: few
v_call: TRBV5-1
d_call: .
cdr3_nt: TGCGCCAGCAGCTTGGACGACTTCTACTACGAGCAGTACTTC
cdr3_aa: CASSLDDFYYEQYF

j_call: TRBJ2-7
clone_size: many
v_call: TRBV18
d_call: .
cdr3_nt: TGTGCCAGCTCCTACTTCGCCCCGCATAATGGGGAGCAGTACTTC
cdr3_aa: CASSYFAPHNGEQYF

j_call: TRBJ2-7
clone_size: .
v_call: TRBV19
d_call: TRBD2
cdr3_nt: TGTGCCAGTAGTATCACCAGCGGGAGAACTTACGAGCAGTACTTC
cdr3_aa: CASSITSGRTYEQYF

j_call: TRBJ2-3
clone_size: many
v_call: TRBV6-2/TRBV6-3
d_call: .
cdr3_nt: TGTGCCAGCAGGTTCACAGATACGCAGTATTTT
cdr3_aa: CASRFTDTQYF

j_call: TRBJ1-6
clone_size: .
v_call: TRBV27
d_call: TRBD1
cdr3_nt: TGTGCCAGCAAGGGACAGGGATGGAACTCACCCCTCCACTTT
cdr3_aa: CASKGQGWNSPLHF

j_call: TRBJ2-1
clone_size: few
v_call: TRBV6-1
d_call: TRBD2
cdr3_nt: TGTGCCAGCGATAAATTGGGGACTAGCGGGAGGAAAGGCTACAATGAGCAGTTCTTC
cdr3_aa: CASDKLGTSGRKGYNEQFF

j_call: TRBJ2-2
clone_size: .
v_call: TRBV9
d_call: .
cdr3_nt: TGTGCCAGCAGAGGGCCAGCGGTGGAGGCCGGGGAGCTGTTTTTT
cdr3_aa: CASRGPAVEAGELFF

j_call: TRBJ1-1
clone_size: many
v_call: TRBV3-1
d_call: .
cdr3_nt: TGTGCCAGCAGCCAAGTTCAAGCGAGAACTGAAGCTTTCTTT
cdr3_aa: CASSQVQARTEAFF

j_call: TRBJ1-5
clone_size: many
v_call: TRBV2
d_call: .
cdr3_nt: TGTGCCAGCAGTGAAGCCCCCTTCCCAGGGCCCCAGCATTTT
cdr3_aa: CASSEAPFPGPQHF

j_call: TRBJ2-7
clone_size: many
v_call: TRBV20-1
d_call: TRBD1
cdr3_nt: TGCAGTGCTAGAGGGACAGGGAACTACGAGCAGTACTTC
cdr3_aa: CSARGTGNYEQYF

j_call: TRBJ2-1
clone_size: many
v_call: TRBV5-1
d_call: .
cdr3_nt: TGCGCCAGCAGCTTCAGGGCGGGTGACAATGAGCAGTTCTTC
cdr3_aa: CASSFRAGDNEQFF

j_call: TRBJ2-2
clone_size: many
v_call: TRBV18
d_call: .
cdr3_nt: TGTGCCAGCTCACCGGAACAACACACCGGGGAGCTGTTTTTT
cdr3_aa: CASSPEQHTGELFF

j_call: TRBJ2-2
clone_size: .
v_call: TRBV29-1
d_call: TRBD1
cdr3_nt: TGCAGCGCGGAAACACAGGGGACCGGGGAGCTGTTTTTT
cdr3_aa: CSAETQGTGELFF

j_call: TRBJ1-2
clone_size: few
v_call: TRBV7-9
d_call: TRBD1
cdr3_nt: TGTGCCAGCAGCTTATCGGGACAGGGTCCGACTAACTATGGCTACACCTTC
cdr3_aa: CASSLSGQGPTNYGYTF

j_call: TRBJ1-6
clone_size: .
v_call: TRBV12-3/TRBV12-4
d_call: TRBD1
cdr3_nt: TGTGCCAGCAGCTCCCCAGGGGGGTGGTATCAAGGTTCACCCCTCCACTTT
cdr3_aa: CASSSPGGWYQGSPLHF

j_call: TRBJ1-2
clone_size: .
v_call: TRBV15
d_call: .
cdr3_nt: TGTGCCACCAGCAGAGACCGGGGGATCGGCGGCTACACCTTC
cdr3_aa: CATSRDRGIGGYTF

j_call: TRBJ2-7
clone_size: many
v_call: TRBV7-2
d_call: .
cdr3_nt: TGTGCCAGCAGCTGGGAGGACAGAGGGGCCTACGAGCAGTACTTC
cdr3_aa: CASSWEDRGAYEQYF

j_call: TRBJ1-1
clone_size: .
v_call: TRBV18
d_call: .
cdr3_nt: TGTGCCAGCTCAACTACACCGAACACTGAAGCTTTCTTT
cdr3_aa: CASSTTPNTEAFF

j_call: TRBJ1-2
clone_size: .
v_call: TRBV2
d_call: TRBD1
cdr3_nt: TGTGCCAGCAGTGACCTCAGGGGGCTAGGTCGGAACTACACCTTC
cdr3_aa: CASSDLRGLGRNYTF

j_call: TRBJ2-1
clone_size: few
v_call: TRBV4-1
d_call: .
cdr3_nt: TGCGCCAGCAGTCGACAACCCGACAATGAGCAGTTCTTC
cdr3_aa: CASSRQPDNEQFF

j_call: TRBJ2-7
clone_size: many
v_call: TRBV20-1
d_call: TRBD2
cdr3_nt: TGCAGTGCTAGGTACGGCGGGGGGACCTACGAGCAGTACTTC
cdr3_aa: CSARYGGGTYEQYF

j_call: TRBJ1-6
clone_size: .
v_call: TRBV10-3
d_call: .
cdr3_nt: TGTGCCATCAGTGATTCAGGAAATTCACCCCTCCACTTT
cdr3_aa: CAISDSGNSPLHF

j_call: TRBJ2-7
clone_size: many
v_call: TRBV7-9
d_call: TRBD2
cdr3_nt: TGTGCCAGCAGCTCACCAGGGACTAGCGGCTCCTACGAGCAGTACTTC
cdr3_aa: CASSSPGTSGSYEQYF

j_call: TRBJ1-5
clone_size: many
v_call: TRBV6-1
d_call: .
cdr3_nt: TGTGCCAGCAGTCCCAGGGAGCCCTACAATCAGCCCCAGCATTTT
cdr3_aa: CASSPREPYNQPQHF

j_call: TRBJ2-1
clone_size: many
v_call: TRBV28
d_call: TRBD1
cdr3_nt: TGTGCCAGCCTAGTACAGGGGAAAGGGGCTGAGCAGTTCTTC
cdr3_aa: CASLVQGKGAEQFF